The 14 T cell receptor beta chains reported below all come from one sample, sequenced in a study of Ad26.COV2.S vaccination and SARS-CoV-2 variants. Using immunoSEQ multiplex PCR, the repertoire was profiled, and TCRdb retains in-frame clones only, with some absent. Altogether about 280,000 clones are present, around 87% being singletons, with the ten largest covering about 3.6%. Treatment indicated: roughly 18 received Ad26.COV2.S at low or high dose, single or two shots; 5 received placebo; per-sample allocation not given. Collection of the samples took place on day 63 after the first injection of vaccine or placebo. The sequencing used peripheral blood, collected in a trial of Ad26.COV2.S vaccine versus placebo. The receptor set was obtained from a person between 18 and 65 years old who received the Ad26.COV2.S COVID-19 vaccine or a placebo.

J is TRBJ2-5 and V is TRBV7-2; perhaps D is TRBD1 or TRBD2 (5 bases each). The CDR3 loop spans 15 amino acids. Per germline, CDR1 SGHTA and CDR2 FQGNSA. V lost 1 base, J lost 5 bases, and 14 bases lay in between. The CDR3 DNA follows: TGTGCCAGCAGCTTAGTGTCAGGGACCTGGGAGACCCAGTACTTC. It yields the protein CASSLVSGTWETQYF.

V gene TRBV5-4 combines with J gene TRBJ2-3, with D unresolved. The length of the CDR3 is 14 residues. Germline CDR1 reads SGHNT; CDR2 reads YYREEE (reference sequence). The germline V and J ends were trimmed by 4 bases and 0 bases, with 9 bases remaining between them. The CDR3 loop is CASSQNPSTDTQYF. CDR3 DNA: TGTGCCAGCAGCCAAAACCCTAGCACAGATACGCAGTATTTT. The whole variable domain, remainder taken from reference TRBV5-4 and TRBJ2-3, is ETGVTQSPTHLIKTRGQQVTLRCSSQSGHNTVSWYQQALGQGPQFIFQYYREEENGRGNFPPRFSGLQFPNYSSELNVNALELDDSALYLCASSQNPSTDTQYFGPGTRLTVL.

A note on this clone: Sequence at one end of the junction differs from germline and may be a read error. CDR3: CASSLEMNSEAFF. CDR3 bases: TGTGCCAGCAGCTTAGAGATGAACAGTGAAGCTTTCTTT. V is TRBV7-3 and J is TRBJ1-1; D unresolved. CDR3 length equals 13 residues. Germline V gives CDR1 SGHTA, CDR2 FQGTGA.

A few counts support this clone. The chain uses TRBV24-1 and TRBJ2-1, with 9 bases matching TRBD2. CDR1 is KGHDR and CDR2 is SFDVKD in the germline V gene. The J segment lost 5 bases and the V segment lost 8 bases, leaving 12 bases of the junction unmatched. The CDR3 extends over 16 amino acids. The CDR3: CATTRCETSGNNEQFF. In DNA form, the CDR3 reads TGTGCCACCACACGGTGCGAGACTAGCGGAAACAATGAGCAGTTCTTC.

CDR3 sequence: CASSLDRGFTLYEQYF. Written as DNA, the CDR3 is TGTGCCAGCAGCTTAGACAGGGGTTTTACCCTTTACGAGCAGTACTTC. The chain has TRBV11-2 and TRBJ2-7; D perhaps matches TRBD1 (6 bases). Trimming shortened V by 0 bases and J by 4 bases, and 16 bases separated the two germline ends. The CDR3 sequence is 16 residues long. Germline lookup yields CDR1 SGHAT and CDR2 FQNNGV.

The CDR3, as DNA: TGTGCCAGCAGTTACAGGACTAGCGGGGGGGTTAAGACCCAGTACTTC. Translation gives CASSYRTSGGVKTQYF. The chain recombines TRBV6-6 with TRBJ2-5; 15 bases map to TRBD2. Germline CDR1 and CDR2: MNHNY and SVGAGI (reference sequence). The CDR3 loop spans 16 amino acids. V shed 2 bases, J shed 6 bases, and the junction held 4 bases outside the gene matches.

Of note for this clone: The sample contains more than one DNA sequence encoding this CDR3. This chain connects TRBV3-1 (or the pseudogene TRBV3-2) to TRBJ1-3, with unresolved D. The length of the CDR3 is 12 residues. Per the germline V gene, CDR1 is LGHDT and CDR2 is YNNKEL (reference sequence). V was trimmed by 3 bases and J by 1 base, leaving 1 base between them. For the CDR3, the DNA is TGTGCCAGCAGCCAGTCTGGAAACACCATATATTTT. Protein sequence: CASSQSGNTIYF.

V usage is TRBV9 and J usage is TRBJ2-7; the D gene is possibly TRBD1 (6 bases). The germline V gene encodes CDR1 SGDLS and CDR2 YYNGEE. V lost 2 bases and J 2 bases, leaving 11 bases between the germline ends. The CDR3 sequence is 14 residues long. This chain's CDR3 is CASSVRDRPYEQYF. DNA of the CDR3: TGTGCCAGCAGCGTGAGAGACAGGCCCTACGAGCAGTACTTC.

J is TRBJ1-5 and V is TRBV30, with D possibly being TRBD1 (5 bases). Germline CDR1 is GTSNPN and CDR2 is SVGIG (reference sequence). Trimming stripped 0 bases from V and 7 bases from J, with 22 bases between. The CDR3 sequence is 17 residues long. CDR3 in amino acids: CAWSVRQGFGLRQPQHF. CDR3 nucleotides: TGTGCCTGGAGTGTACGTCAGGGTTTCGGGCTAAGACAGCCCCAGCATTTT.

The rearrangement links TRBV9 to TRBJ2-1, with 10 bases aligning to TRBD2. Germline V gene lookup returns CDR1 SGDLS and CDR2 YYNGEE. J lost 7 bases, V lost 3 bases, and 13 bases had no gene match. The CDR3 contains 17 residues. The CDR3 loop reads CASSALLASGSLNEQFF. Written as DNA, the CDR3 is TGTGCCAGCAGCGCTCTGCTGGCTAGCGGGAGTTTGAATGAGCAGTTCTTC.

The V and J genes are TRBV5-4 and TRBJ2-7; D might be TRBD2 (5 bases). CDR1 is SGHNT and CDR2 is YYREEE in the germline V gene (reference sequence). V lost 0 bases and J lost 2, with 12 bases in between. This CDR3 is built from 15 residues. The CDR3 bases are TGTGCCAGCAGCTTGGGCGGCGGAGGACCCTACGAGCAGTACTTC. It is translated as CASSLGGGGPYEQYF.

V is TRBV3-1 (or the pseudogene TRBV3-2) and J is TRBJ2-7; 8 positions match TRBD2. Per the germline V gene, CDR1 is LGHDT and CDR2 is YNNKEL (reference sequence). The V segment lost 6 bases and the J segment 7 bases; nucleotides outside the gene matches: 14. The CDR3 totals 15 residues. The CDR3 loop is CASSRLDAGGREQYF. The CDR3 nucleotides read TGTGCCAGCAGTCGACTCGACGCGGGGGGCCGGGAGCAGTACTTC.

The chain employs TRBV19 and TRBJ2-7, with D unclear. From germline, CDR1 is LNHDA and CDR2 SQIVND (reference sequence). Trimming removed 1 base at V and 3 bases at J, with 10 bases between. The CDR3 contains 14 residues. CDR3 sequence reads: CASSIVGTGYEQYF. CDR3 DNA: TGTGCCAGTAGTATAGTGGGCACGGGCTACGAGCAGTACTTC.

The rearrangement joins TRBV28 to TRBJ1-5, with D maybe TRBD1 (5 bases). The V end lost 7 bases, the J end lost 4 bases, and 14 bases lay between the germline ends. This CDR3 spans 14 amino acids. CDR1 is MDHEN and CDR2 is SYDVKM in the germline V gene. The CDR3 region is CASTPGLGNQPQHF. The CDR3, as DNA: TGTGCCAGCACCCCGGGACTGGGGAATCAGCCCCAGCATTTT.